The sequence of this TCR beta chain was determined in a study of vaccination and CD4 T cells after COVID-19. Whole-study context: A positive SARS-CoV-2 nasal swab PCR result was recorded for each convalescent patient; nine were mild and one severe. Convalescent persons amounted to six males plus four females, two of whom were Hispanic.

The germline CDR1 and CDR2 sequences are MDHEN and SYDVKM. Trimming took 6 bases from V and 2 from J, leaving 13 bases between them. The CDR3 runs to 14 residues. Treatment described: approximately 11-day PBMC culture with coronavirus spike peptide pools or control peptides (ViraFEST assay). For ViraFEST, peptide pools expanded antigen-specific T cells, after which the TCRs were sequenced. Cultured CD4+ T cell DNA underwent sequencing with the Oncomine TCR Beta short-read assay. It was cultured CD4+ T cells from which genomic DNA was extracted. MiXCR was run by TCRdb on the PCR reads, yielding one entry per CDR3 protein. The repertoire holds 11,000 to 15,000 distinct CDR3 sequences, under 50% seen once, with about 10% in the top ten. A note on this clonotype: Antigen specificity is unknown.

The V and J genes are TRBV28 and TRBJ1-2; D is undetermined. The material sequenced was CD4+ T cells from blood, cultured in vitro. This receptor was obtained from a human donor who had recovered from COVID-19. CDR3 nucleotide sequence: TGTGCCAGCAGGCCAGGTGCGGGAAACTATGGCTACACCTTC. It is translated as CASRPGAGNYGYTF.